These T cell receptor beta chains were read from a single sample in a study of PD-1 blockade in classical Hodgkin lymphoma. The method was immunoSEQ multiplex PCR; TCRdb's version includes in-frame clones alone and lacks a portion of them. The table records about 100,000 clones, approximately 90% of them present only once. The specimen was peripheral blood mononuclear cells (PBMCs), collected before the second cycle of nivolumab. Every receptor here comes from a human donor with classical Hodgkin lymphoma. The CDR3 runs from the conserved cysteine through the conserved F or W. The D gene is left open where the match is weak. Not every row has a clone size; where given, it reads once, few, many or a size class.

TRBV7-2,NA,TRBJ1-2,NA,TGTGCCAGCAGCTTAGGGATTAGGGGATCGTTGAGTGGCTACACCTTC,CASSLGIRGSLSGYTF
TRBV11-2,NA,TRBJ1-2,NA,TGTGCCAGCAGCTTTGGGCAGATGGTGGACTATGGCTACACCTTC,CASSFGQMVDYGYTF
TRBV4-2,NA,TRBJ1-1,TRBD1,TGTGCCAGCAGCCTGGGACAGGGGTTGAACACTGAAGCTTTCTTT,CASSLGQGLNTEAFF
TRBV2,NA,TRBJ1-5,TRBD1,TGTGCCAGCACCTTACAGGGGAATCAGCCCCAGCATTTT,CASTLQGNQPQHF
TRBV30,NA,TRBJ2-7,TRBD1,TGTGCCTGGGATAGGACAGGGGGCATCTCCTACGAGCAGTACTTC,CAWDRTGGISYEQYF
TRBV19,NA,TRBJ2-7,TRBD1,TGTGCCAGTAGTATAGGGCAGGGGGCGTACGAGCAGTACTTC,CASSIGQGAYEQYF
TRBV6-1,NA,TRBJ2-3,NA,TGTGCCAGCAGTGATGGGGGGCTTGTAGATACGCAGTATTTT,CASSDGGLVDTQYF
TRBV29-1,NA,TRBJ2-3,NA,TGCAGCGTCGCCGGACTATCCTGGGACCGGGGCACAGATACGCAGTATTTT,CSVAGLSWDRGTDTQYF
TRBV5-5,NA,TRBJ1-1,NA,TGTGCCAGCAGCGTGGGACCGAACACTGAAGCTTTCTTT,CASSVGPNTEAFF
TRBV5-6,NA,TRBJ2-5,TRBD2,TGTGCCAGCAGCTTGGCCGAAATGCGGGGGGCGAAGGAGCAGTACTTC,CASSLAEMRGAKEQYF
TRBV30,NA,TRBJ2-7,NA,TGTGCCTGGAGTGAGGGGCACTCCTACGAGCAGTACTTC,CAWSEGHSYEQYF
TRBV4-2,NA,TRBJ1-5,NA,TGTGCCAGCAGCCAAGTCCAGGGCAAGGATCAGCCCCAGCATTTT,CASSQVQGKDQPQHF
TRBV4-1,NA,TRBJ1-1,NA,TGCGCCAGCAGCCCGAGGGACGGGAACACTGAAGCTTTCTTT,CASSPRDGNTEAFF
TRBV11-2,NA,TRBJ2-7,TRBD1,TGTGCCAGCAGCTTAGGACCGGACAGGGCGAGCGAGCAGTACTTC,CASSLGPDRASEQYF
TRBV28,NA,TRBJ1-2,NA,TGTGCCAGCAGACCTACGAACTTTGATGGCTACACCTTC,CASRPTNFDGYTF
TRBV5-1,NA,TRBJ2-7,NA,TGCGCCAGCAGCCTGACAGTTGACTACGAGCAGTACTTC,CASSLTVDYEQYF
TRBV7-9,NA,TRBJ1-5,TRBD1,TGTGCCAGCAGCTCCGACAGGGGAAATCAGCCCCAGCATTTT,CASSSDRGNQPQHF
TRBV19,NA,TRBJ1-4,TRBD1,TGTGCCAGTAGTATCCACTCACAGACAGGGGCGGTTGAAAAACTGTTTTTT,CASSIHSQTGAVEKLFF
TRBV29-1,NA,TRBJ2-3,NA,TGCAGCTACGACAGATCAGGGTCAGATACGCAGTATTTT,CSYDRSGSDTQYF
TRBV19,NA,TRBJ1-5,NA,TGTGCCAGTAGTATGGGGCGAGGGTTTGGGGGGCAGCCCCAGCATTTT,CASSMGRGFGGQPQHF
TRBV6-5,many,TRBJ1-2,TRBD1,TGTGCCAGCAGTTACTCTACCGGGACAGTTGGTGGCTACACCTTC,CASSYSTGTVGGYTF
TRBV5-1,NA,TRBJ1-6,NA,TGCGCCAGCAGCACAGGCTGGAGCTCCTATAATTCACCCCTCCACTTT,CASSTGWSSYNSPLHF
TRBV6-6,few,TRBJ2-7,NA,TGTGCCAGCAGCGACCCCGGGCGGCGGACGGCCTACGAGCAGTACTTC,CASSDPGRRTAYEQYF
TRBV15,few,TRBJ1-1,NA,TGTGCCACCAGCAGAGATGGTTTAAGTAATCTTAAATCTGAAGCTTTCTTT,CATSRDGLSNLKSEAFF
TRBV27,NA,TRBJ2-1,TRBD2,TGTGCCAGCAGTTCCCCAGCGGGAGGTTACAATGAGCAGTTCTTC,CASSSPAGGYNEQFF
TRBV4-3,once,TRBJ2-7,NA,TGCGCCAGCAGCCAAGGTTTAGGGGTCTCCTACGAGCAGTACTTC,CASSQGLGVSYEQYF
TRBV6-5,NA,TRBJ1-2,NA,TGTGCCAGCAGCCGTCAGGGAGGAGAAAACTATGGCTACACCTTC,CASSRQGGENYGYTF
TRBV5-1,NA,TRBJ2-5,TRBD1,TGCGCCAGCGCAGGGGGCCAGGAGCTGACCCAGTACTTC,CASAGGQELTQYF
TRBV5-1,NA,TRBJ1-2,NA,TGCGCCAGCAGCTTGGAAATGGGACCTTATGGCTACACCTTC,CASSLEMGPYGYTF
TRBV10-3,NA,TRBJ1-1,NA,TGTGCCATCAGCATGGACAGTAGATACACTGAAGCTTTCTTT,CAISMDSRYTEAFF
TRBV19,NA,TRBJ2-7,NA,TGTGCCAGTAGTATAAATCCGGGGACACTTGGGGAGCAGTACTTC,CASSINPGTLGEQYF
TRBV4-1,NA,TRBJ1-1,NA,TGCGCCAGCAGCCGTCACAGGGCGAGAGCTGAAGCTTTCTTT,CASSRHRARAEAFF
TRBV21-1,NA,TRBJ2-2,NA,TGTGCCAGCAGCATACGGGGGGAAAGCACCGGGGAGCTGTTTTTT,CASSIRGESTGELFF
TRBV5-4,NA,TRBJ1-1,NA,TGTGCCAGCAGCTTTTCGACGACCCAAGCTTTCTTT,CASSFSTTQAFF
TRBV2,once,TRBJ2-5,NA,TGTGCCAGCAGGGGGTTAGAGACCCAGTACTTC,CASRGLETQYF
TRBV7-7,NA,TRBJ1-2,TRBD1,TGTGCTAGCAGCAAGGACAGGGGGATCCTCCACGACTATGGCTACACCTTC,CASSKDRGILHDYGYTF
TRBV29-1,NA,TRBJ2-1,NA,TGCAGCGTTGATGGCGGGGCAATCTACAATGAGCAGTTCTTC,CSVDGGAIYNEQFF
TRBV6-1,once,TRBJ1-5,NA,TGTGCCAGCAGTGAGGGTCGGGGATATAGCAATCAGCCCCAGCATTTT,CASSEGRGYSNQPQHF
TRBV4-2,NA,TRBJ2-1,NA,TGTGCCAGCAGCCAAGATCCACCCAACACCTACAATGAGCAGTTCTTC,CASSQDPPNTYNEQFF
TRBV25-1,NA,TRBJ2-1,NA,TGTGCCAGCAGTGAATACAGGGGTCCCAATGAGCAGTTCTTC,CASSEYRGPNEQFF
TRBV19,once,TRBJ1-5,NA,TGTGCCAGTAGTATAGTAACTCGTGGGAATCAGCCCCAGCATTTT,CASSIVTRGNQPQHF
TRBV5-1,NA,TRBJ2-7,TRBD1,TGCGCCAGCAGTCCTAGGACAGGGGGGCCCTACGAGCAGTACTTC,CASSPRTGGPYEQYF